Below are 18 T cell receptor beta chains sequenced from a single sample in a study of T cells in women clearing cervical HPV infection. Sequenced by immunoSEQ multiplex PCR; TCRdb stores in-frame clones only, minus some. This specimen shows 35,000 to 45,000 clones; the ten leading clones hold roughly 6.8%. The sample was blood buffy coat. The receptors were sampled from a woman aged 18 to 75 with a cervical HPV16 infection that either progressed to CIN3+ or cleared (not recorded which).

About this clone: The CDR3 goes on 3 residues after the read ends, and that part is filled in from the germline J gene. The V gene is TRBV6-1, the J gene TRBJ1-2; D gene uncertain. This CDR3 region has 14 residues. CDR1 is MNHNS and CDR2 is SASEGT in the germline V gene. V was shortened by 1 base and J by 6 bases, with 12 bases between the two germline ends. The chain's CDR3 is CASSEEIQRDGYTF. The part of the CDR3 DNA that was read is TGTGCCAGCAGTGAAGAAATCCAGAGGGATGGC.

As concerns this clone: The same CDR3 also results from other DNA sequences found in this sample. CDR3 DNA, as far as it was read: TGTGCCAGCAGTGTGGACAGGGGTGATGGC. Translated: CASSVDRGDG. The whole CDR3 sequence reads CASSVDRGDGYTF. The rearrangement joins TRBV2 to TRBJ1-2; 9 nucleotides align to TRBD1. With the read ending 3 residues before the CDR3 end, the germline J gene is used to fill in that end. CDR1 and CDR2 (germline): SNHLY, FYNNEI. V gave up 4 bases and J gave up 6 bases; unmatched junction bases: 3. The CDR3 covers 13 residues.

On this clone itself: With the read ending 3 residues before the CDR3 end, the germline J gene is used to fill in that end. The chain couples TRBV19 to TRBJ2-4; D might be TRBD1 or TRBD2, each matching 6 bases. The CDR3 contains 14 residues. From germline, CDR1 is LNHDA and CDR2 SQIVND (reference sequence). The CDR3 DNA, read in part, is TGTGCCACGAGGGGGAGGAGAGCTAACTATGGT. Translated: CATRGRRANYG. The whole CDR3 reads CATRGRRANYGQYF. The variable domain in full, with the rest retrieved from reference TRBV19 and TRBJ2-4, is DGGITQSPKYLFRKEGQNVTLSCEQNLNHDAMYWYRQDPGQGLRLIYYSQIVNDFQKGDIAEGYSVSREKKESFPLTVTSAQKNPTAFYLCATRGRRANYGQYFGAGTRLSVL.

This chain's CDR3 is CASSPRQGGRTEAFF. The part of the CDR3 DNA that was read is TGTGCCAGCAGTCCCCGACAGGGGGGACGGACTGAA. J is TRBJ1-1 and V is TRBV6-2 or TRBV6-3, with 9 bases lining up with TRBD1. The read gets to within 3 residues of the CDR3 end, and the germline J gene fills in the rest. The V gene's germline CDR1 is MNHEY and CDR2 SVGEGT. Unmatched junction bases numbered 9, after V lost 5 bases and J lost 5 bases. The CDR3 loop spans 15 amino acids.

Points on this clone: From the germline J gene comes the end of the CDR3, since the read stops 3 residues before it. J is TRBJ2-2 and V is TRBV7-3; 7 bases map to TRBD1. There are 15 residues in the CDR3. Per the germline V gene, CDR1 is SGHTA and CDR2 is FQGTGA. Here the CDR3 reads CASSTGAGPNSPLFF. The DNA read from the CDR3 is TGTGCCAGCAGCACAGGGGCAGGGCCTAATTCACCG.

About this clone itself: The read stops 3 residues short of the end of the CDR3; the missing end is completed from the germline J gene. The chain uses TRBV19 and TRBJ2-6, with TRBD1 identical over 11 bases. The CDR3 is 18 residues long. Trimming removed 4 bases from V and 0 bases from J; junction bases left unmatched: 5. Germline CDR1 LNHDA, CDR2 SQIVND (reference sequence). CDR3 DNA, as far as it was read: TGTGCCAGTAGTACAACCGGGACAGGGGGCTCTGGGGCCAACGTC. Translating gives CASSTTGTGGSGANV. The complete CDR3 sequence is CASSTTGTGGSGANVLTF.

Concerning this clone: The read ends 3 residues early relative to the CDR3; the germline J gene fills the gap. The chain employs TRBV29-1 and TRBJ2-3, with 10 positions matching TRBD2. Germline V gene sequence: CDR1 SQVTM, CDR2 ANQGSEA. The CDR3 extends over 16 amino acids. Germline trimming cut 7 bases from V and 0 bases from J; bases unmatched to any gene: 10. The DNA read from the CDR3 is TGCAGCGCCGCAAACGGACTAGCGGAAAGCACAGATACG. It specifies CSAANGLAESTDT. The CDR3 in its entirety is CSAANGLAESTDTQYF.

Incomplete CDR3 DNA: TGTGCCAGCAGCGACAGGGATCCTGGAAACACC. It codes for CASSDRDPGNT. The whole CDR3 is CASSDRDPGNTIYF. The chain is built from TRBV5-6 and TRBJ1-3; the match to TRBD1 covers 7 bases. The sequenced fragment ends 3 residues before the CDR3 boundary, so the rest is inferred from the germline J gene. V trimming: 4 bases; J trimming: 2 bases; junction bases outside the gene matches: 3. Per germline, CDR1 SGHDT and CDR2 YYEEEE. CDR3 length: 14 residues.

As concerns this clone: From the germline J gene comes the end of the CDR3, since the read stops 3 residues before it. The gene calls are TRBV30 and TRBJ2-3, with 8 bases that match TRBD2. The CDR3 is made up of 18 amino acids. Losses at the gene ends were 3 bases for V and 4 bases for J; bases not matched to a gene: 18. Germline-derived CDR1 and CDR2 are GTSNPN and SVGIG (reference sequence). The CDR3 loop reads CAWSREVAGGSFPDTQYF. CDR3 DNA (partial): TGTGCCTGGAGCCGGGAGGTGGCGGGGGGATCCTTTCCAGATACG.

Remarks on this clone: The read ends 3 residues shy of where the CDR3 ends; the end is completed using the germline J gene. This rearrangement joins TRBV7-9 to TRBJ2-5, with D perhaps TRBD2 (5 bases). Trimming took 7 bases from V and 5 from J, leaving 8 bases between them. This CDR3 is 11 amino acids long. Looked up from germline, CDR1 is SEHNR and CDR2 is FQNEAQ (reference sequence). Here the CDR3 reads CASTRGETQYF. CDR3 DNA, as far as it was read: TGTGCCAGCACCCGAGGGGAGACC. Full variable domain (remainder filled in from reference TRBV7-9 and TRBJ2-5): DTGVSQNPRHKITKRGQNVTFRCDPISEHNRLYWYRQTLGQGPEFLTYFQNEAQLEKSRLLSDRFSAERPKGSFSTLEIQRTEQGDSAMYLCASTRGETQYFGPGTRLLVL.

Concerning this clone: The read terminates 3 residues before the CDR3 end, so the remaining end is supplied by the germline J gene. This chain connects TRBV20-1 to TRBJ2-7; 8 positions match TRBD2. The CDR3 has 13 residues. In germline, CDR1 is DFQATT, CDR2 SNEGSKA (reference sequence). After removal of 5 bases from V and 4 bases from J, the junction contained 7 bases not matched to a gene. The CDR3 loop is CSAGRGVGYEQYF. CDR3 bases read: TGCAGTGCTGGGCGGGGGGTGGGTTACGAG.

On this clone itself: The read terminates 3 residues ahead of where the CDR3 ends, so the germline J gene completes it. The chain combines TRBV7-3 with TRBJ2-3; TRBD1 matches at 7 bases. The CDR3 is 15 residues long. V gave up 5 bases and J gave up 1 base; unmatched junction bases: 6. The germline gives CDR1 SGHTA, CDR2 FQGTGA. CDR3 sequence: CASSATGARTDTQYF. CDR3 DNA (partial): TGTGCCAGCAGCGCTACAGGGGCTCGCACAGATACG. Based on the CDR3 plus reference TRBV7-3 and TRBJ2-3, the full variable domain is GAGVSQTPSNKVTEKGKYVELRCDPISGHTALYWYRQSLGQGPEFLIYFQGTGAADDSGLPNDRFFAVRPEGSVSTLKIQRTERGDSAVYLCASSATGARTDTQYFGPGTRLTVL.

For this clone: Read data end 3 residues before the CDR3 end; the end is taken from the germline J gene. The chain combines TRBV2 with TRBJ1-4, with TRBD1 as a possible D gene (5 bases). The germline V gene has CDR1 SNHLY and CDR2 FYNNEI. This CDR3 spans 12 amino acids. Incomplete CDR3 DNA: TGTGCCAGCGGGCAGGGTAATTCACCA. Its translation: CASGQGNSP. The entire CDR3 reads CASGQGNSPLFF.

A remark on this clone: The CDR3 end is not reached by the read, which stops 3 residues before it; the germline J gene fills it in. The rearrangement links TRBV7-2 to TRBJ2-1; TRBD2 matches at 10 bases. The CDR3 extends over 15 amino acids. The V gene end was trimmed by 5 bases and the J gene end by 5 bases; junction bases not matched to a gene: 6. Germline V CDR1 and CDR2: SGHTA, FQGNSA. Here the CDR3 reads CASSANSGGNNEQFF. The CDR3 bases that were read are TGTGCCAGCAGCGCGAATAGCGGGGGGAACAATGAG. Drawing the rest from reference TRBV7-2 and TRBJ2-1, the complete variable domain is GAGVSQSPSNKVTEKGKDVELRCDPISGHTALYWYRQSLGQGLEFLIYFQGNSAPDKSGLPSDRFSAERTGGSVSTLTIQRTQQEDSAVYLCASSANSGGNNEQFFGPGTRLTVL.

Comments on this clone: The sequence runs out 3 residues before the end of the CDR3; the remainder is reconstructed from the germline J gene. The rearrangement uses TRBV7-2 and TRBJ1-5; maybe TRBD1 (5 bases). V was pared by 1 base and J by 7 bases, with 14 bases between. Germline loops: CDR1 SGHTA, CDR2 FQGNSA. This CDR3 spans 15 amino acids. The covered CDR3 bases are TGTGCCAGCAGCTTAGTAGCAGGGAAAGGGCAGCCC. Protein sequence: CASSLVAGKGQP. In full, the CDR3 is CASSLVAGKGQPQHF.

Comments on this clone: The sequenced fragment ends 3 residues before the CDR3 boundary, so the rest is inferred from the germline J gene. V and J are TRBV18 and TRBJ2-5; D is ambiguous. The CDR3 is 12 amino acids. V lost 5 bases and J 5 bases, leaving 9 bases between the germline ends. Germline V gives CDR1 KGHSH, CDR2 LQKENI. CDR3 in amino acids: CASSDVVETQYF. CDR3 bases read: TGTGCCAGCTCAGATGTAGTGGAGACC.

A word on this clone: Coverage ceases 3 residues before the CDR3 finishes, and the germline J gene fills in the end. The V call is TRBV5-1, the J call TRBJ2-7; tentatively, D is TRBD2 (6 bases). Trimming shortened V by 4 bases and J by 3 bases, and 14 bases separated the two germline ends. This CDR3 region has 14 residues. Germline-derived CDR1 and CDR2 are SGHRS and YFSETQ. The sequenced part of the CDR3 DNA is TGCGCCAGCAGCAACCGGGACTCAGACTACGAG. As protein: CASSNRDSDYE. The complete CDR3 reads CASSNRDSDYEQYF.

About this clone itself: Read sequence stops 3 residues before the CDR3 end, and the germline J gene provides the missing end. Other DNA sequences in this specimen translate into the identical CDR3. The chain uses TRBV7-9 and TRBJ1-2; 8 bases map to TRBD1. Germline V gives CDR1 SEHNR, CDR2 FQNEAQ (reference sequence). CDR3 size: 13 residues. The V gene end was trimmed by 3 bases and the J gene end by 4 bases; junction bases not matched to a gene: 1. The CDR3 spells CASSLQGAYGYTF. The sequenced CDR3 bases are TGTGCCAGCAGCTTGCAGGGGGCCTATGGC.